The present T cell receptor (beta chain) was sequenced within a study of blood T cell repertoires in COVID-19. Study-level background: Spain, Italy and the United States supplied samples that represented acute and convalescent COVID-19. T cells, B-cell-depleted T cells, or PBMCs provided the cDNA or gDNA that served as material.

In the authors' methods: Cell counts per sample came from amplifying reference gene primers. Only in-frame clones appear in the TCRdb table, and some are missing; sequencing was by immunoSEQ multiplex PCR. That table furnishes V, J and clone size, whereas the DNA furnished D and trimming. The sample contains 470,000 or so clones, approximately 85% of which appear only once. As regards this clone: Other DNA sequences in the same sample also yield this CDR3.

This CDR3 contains 15 residues. The germline V gene encodes CDR1 SGHRS and CDR2 YFSETQ. Between the trimmed V and J ends, which lost 0 bases and 0 bases, there was a span of 10 bases. This receptor was obtained from a human donor in a cohort sampled during active COVID-19. The sample taken for sequencing was peripheral blood. The chain joins TRBV5-1 to TRBJ2-7; a possible D gene is TRBD2 (6 bases). CDR3 sequence (DNA): TGCGCCAGCAGCTTGGTGACCGGGAGCTCCTACGAGCAGTACTTC. The encoded protein is CASSLVTGSSYEQYF. Looking up the rest from reference TRBV5-1 and TRBJ2-7 gives the full variable domain: KAGVTQTPRYLIKTRGQQVTLSCSPISGHRSVSWYQQTPGQGLQFLFEYFSETQRNKGNFPGRFSGRQFSNSRSEMNVSTLELGDSALYLCASSLVTGSSYEQYFGPGTRLTVT.